One sample yielded the 30 T cell receptor beta chains listed below, sequenced in a study of T cells in Graves' hyperthyroidism and ophthalmopathy. Amplified regions were TCR beta CDR3 sequences from RNA transcripts. The HTBI set primed first-round TCR CDR3 RT-PCR. TCRdb processed the multiplex PCR reads anew with MiXCR; each CDR3 protein has one entry. Of a few hundred thousand distinct CDR3 sequences listed, approximately 25% are singletons. Sequenced sample: blood. These TCRs come from a man aged 50 or older with Graves' hyperthyroidism.

This chain connects TRBV13 to TRBJ2-1, with D hard to call. Looked up from germline, CDR1 is PRHDT and CDR2 is FYEKMQ (reference sequence). The CDR3 is 10 residues long. Trimming took 4 bases from V and 10 from J, leaving 5 bases between them. This CDR3 is CASSSEEQFF. For the CDR3, the DNA is TGTGCCAGCAGCTCGGAAGAGCAGTTCTTC. The whole variable domain, filled in from reference TRBV13 and TRBJ2-1, reads AAGVIQSPRHLIKEKRETATLKCYPIPRHDTVYWYQQGPGQDPQFLISFYEKMQSDKGSIPDRFSAQQFSDYHSELNMSSLELGDSALYFCASSSEEQFFGPGTRLTVL.

J is TRBJ1-1 and V is TRBV29-1, with TRBD1 matching 12 bases. The V gene end was trimmed by 6 bases and the J gene end by 7 bases; junction bases not matched to a gene: 6. The CDR3 consists of 13 residues. CDR1 and CDR2 (germline): SQVTM, ANQGSEA. The DNA of the CDR3 is TGCAGCGTCCGGGACAGGGGGCAGGGTGAAGCTTTCTTT. This sequence encodes CSVRDRGQGEAFF.

This clonotype was seen a handful of times. The chain employs TRBV28 and TRBJ2-7, with TRBD1 identical over 8 bases. Germline assignment: CDR1 MDHEN and CDR2 SYDVKM. There are 15 residues in the CDR3. Losses at the gene ends were 5 bases for V and 1 base for J; bases not matched to a gene: 7. As DNA, the CDR3 is TGTGCCAGCAGTCCCCAGGGGGCGGGGTCCTACGAGCAGTACTTC. This translates into CASSPQGAGSYEQYF.

This clonotype was detected once. This sequence may be a read error, since a much larger clone differs from it by one base. The conserved phenylalanine or tryptophan is not found at the CDR3 terminus, so this likely reflects a read error. This rearrangement joins TRBV9 to TRBJ2-7, with 7 bases matching TRBD2. Per germline, CDR1 SGDLS and CDR2 YYNGEE. The CDR3 runs to 15 residues. V was clipped by 3 bases and J by 5 bases; unmatched bases: 11. The CDR3 region is CASSEAPQRDHEQYY. CDR3 nucleotide sequence: TGTGCCAGCAGCGAGGCCCCTCAGCGGGACCACGAGCAGTACTAC.

About this clonotype itself: Given a much more abundant clone one base away, this may be a read error. The chain is built from TRBV28 and TRBJ2-7, with unresolved D. CDR3 length: 12 amino acids. Germline CDR1 MDHEN, CDR2 SYDVKM. Trimming took 3 bases from V and 3 from J, leaving 6 bases between them. CDR3 amino acids: CASSFQIYEQYF. CDR3 in DNA: TGTGCCAGCAGTTTTCAGATCTACGAGCAGTACTTC.

Turning to this clonotype: The junction and the germline gene differ at one end; a read error may be behind it. This rearrangement joins TRBV27 to TRBJ2-7, with TRBD1 matching over 7 bases. The CDR3 covers 13 residues. Looked up from germline, CDR1 is MNHEY and CDR2 is SMNVEV (reference sequence). CDR3 coding DNA: TGTGCCAGCAGTTTAGGGACAGCCTACGGGCAGTACTTC. Its translation is CASSLGTAYGQYF.

The genes are TRBV12-3 or TRBV12-4 and TRBJ2-1; TRBD2 matches at 9 bases. Trimming removed 3 bases from V and 7 bases from J; junction bases left unmatched: 7. The CDR3 totals 15 residues. CDR3 amino acids: CASSLLAGEGNEQFF. CDR3 nucleotide sequence: TGTGCCAGCAGTTTGTTAGCGGGAGAAGGTAATGAGCAGTTCTTC.

Ten or more counts support this clonotype. CDR3 sequence: CASTQDREDEAFF. In nucleotides, the CDR3 is TGTGCCAGCACCCAGGACAGGGAGGATGAAGCTTTCTTT. This chain links TRBV6-2 or TRBV6-3 with TRBJ1-1; 8 nucleotides align to TRBD1. The junction had 8 bases not matched to a gene; V was cut back by 7 bases and J by 7 bases. Germline loops: CDR1 MNHEY, CDR2 SVGEGT. This CDR3 has 13 amino acids.

This clonotype was recorded many times. The chain has TRBV12-3 or TRBV12-4 and TRBJ2-3; D remains ambiguous. The CDR3 sequence is 13 residues long. V gave up 5 bases and J gave up 3 bases, with 9 bases separating them. CDR3 sequence reads: CASSRVETDTQYF. The DNA for the CDR3 is TGTGCCAGCAGTAGGGTTGAAACAGATACGCAGTATTTT.

This chain uses TRBV24-1 with TRBJ2-1; D may be TRBD2 (6 bases). This CDR3 contains 15 residues. Trimming cost V 5 bases and J 8 bases, with 18 bases left between them. Germline CDR1 is KGHDR and CDR2 is SFDVKD. The CDR3 nucleotides are TGTGCCACCAGTGCTAGGGCGGGAAGTGTCTATGAGCAGTTCTTC. Encoded protein: CATSARAGSVYEQFF.

The chain combines TRBV12-3 or TRBV12-4 with TRBJ2-3, with 14 positions matching TRBD2. This CDR3 has 16 amino acids. Losses at the gene ends were 3 bases for V and 3 bases for J; bases not matched to a gene: 2. CDR3 sequence (DNA): TGTGCCAGCAGTTTTAGGACTAGCGGGAGGACAGATACGCAGTATTTT. Amino acids: CASSFRTSGRTDTQYF.

This clonotype has a handful of counts. This chain connects TRBV11-2 to TRBJ1-4; no definite D call. Germline lookup yields CDR1 SGHAT and CDR2 FQNNGV. V lost 1 base and J lost 7, with 4 bases in between. This CDR3 contains 12 residues. The CDR3 reads CASSLGSEKLFF. CDR3 nucleotide sequence: TGTGCCAGCAGCTTAGGGAGTGAAAAACTGTTTTTT.

The rearrangement joins TRBV6-9 to TRBJ1-1; D unresolved. The ends were cut back, 3 bases at V and 10 bases at J, with 12 bases in the middle. Germline V gives CDR1 MNHGY, CDR2 SVAAGI. This CDR3 is built from 12 residues. In DNA, the CDR3 is TGTGCCAGCAGTTACGACGGCGCCGGAGCTTTCTTT. The encoded protein is CASSYDGAGAFF.

In this sample, this clonotype turned up a few times. The chain employs TRBV2 and TRBJ2-1; D is uncertain. Germline V gives CDR1 SNHLY, CDR2 FYNNEI. This CDR3 has 12 residues. Trimming took 2 bases from V and 9 from J, leaving 8 bases between them. Written as DNA, the CDR3 is TGTGCCAGCAGTGAAAGGAGAACTGAGCAGTTCTTC. Its protein is CASSERRTEQFF.

Note on this clonotype: At one of its ends the junction is not consistent with the germline gene, which may arise from a read error. V and J are TRBV27 and TRBJ2-1; D gene unclear. There are 18 residues in the CDR3. Germline lookup yields CDR1 MNHEY and CDR2 SMNVEV (reference sequence). CDR3 protein: CVSSTTDGTQSSYNEQFF. CDR3 DNA sequence: TGTGTCAGCAGTACTACAGACGGTACCCAGAGCTCCTACAATGAGCAGTTCTTC.

J is TRBJ2-2 and V is TRBV19; TRBD2 matches 9 bases. The junction had 9 bases not matched to a gene; V was cut back by 3 bases and J by 7 bases. This CDR3 has 16 residues. Germline V lookup: CDR1 LNHDA, CDR2 SQIVND (reference sequence). CDR3 loop: CASSMGEREDGGELFF. The CDR3 DNA sequence: TGTGCCAGTAGTATGGGCGAGCGGGAGGATGGCGGGGAGCTGTTTTTT. Full variable domain (rest looked up from reference TRBV19 and TRBJ2-2): DGGITQSPKYLFRKEGQNVTLSCEQNLNHDAMYWYRQDPGQGLRLIYYSQIVNDFQKGDIAEGYSVSREKKESFPLTVTSAQKNPTAFYLCASSMGEREDGGELFFGEGSRLTVL.

The chain carries TRBV20-1 and TRBJ2-7; TRBD2 might be the D (6 bases). The CDR3 loop spans 15 amino acids. Trimming left V 3 bases short and J 0 bases short, with 15 bases between. CDR1 and CDR2 from the germline V gene are DFQATT and SNEGSKA (reference sequence). Here the CDR3 DNA reads TGCAGTGCTAGTCCGCTGGCGGGAAGCTCCTACGAGCAGTACTTC. Translated, it gives CSASPLAGSSYEQYF.

This chain connects TRBV28 to TRBJ2-1, with TRBD1 identical over 7 bases. There are 16 residues in the CDR3. V lost 6 bases, J lost 6 bases, and 14 bases stayed unmatched. Germline CDR1 reads MDHEN; CDR2 reads SYDVKM. Here the CDR3 DNA reads TGTGCCAGCAGCTCCATTGACAGGGCTATAAGCAATGAGCAGTTCTTC. It codes for CASSSIDRAISNEQFF.

The table lists this clonotype with many counts. The CDR3 nucleotides read TGTGCCAGCAGTGACCCACAGGGGTTCCAACTACACAATGAGCAGTTCTTC. This codes for CASSDPQGFQLHNEQFF. This sequence joins TRBV2 and TRBJ2-1; TRBD1 aligns across 7 bases. Looked up from germline, CDR1 is SNHLY and CDR2 is FYNNEI. After removal of 3 bases from V and 5 bases from J, the junction contained 13 bases not matched to a gene. The CDR3 covers 17 residues.

The V and J genes are TRBV19 and TRBJ2-7, with D tentatively TRBD2 (6 bases). Trimming stripped 3 bases from V and 3 bases from J, with 15 bases between. Per the germline V gene, CDR1 is LNHDA and CDR2 is SQIVND (reference sequence). CDR3 length equals 15 residues. This chain's CDR3 is CASSMGPGLNYEQYF. CDR3 DNA: TGTGCCAGTAGTATGGGCCCGGGACTGAACTACGAGCAGTACTTC.

The rearrangement links TRBV5-4 to TRBJ2-1; tentatively, D is TRBD1 (5 bases). In germline, CDR1 is SGHNT, CDR2 YYREEE (reference sequence). The CDR3 totals 16 residues. Trimming stripped 5 bases from V and 9 bases from J, with 24 bases between. This chain's CDR3 is CASRPPQAPLYGEQFF. In DNA form, the CDR3 reads TGTGCCAGCAGACCCCCACAGGCGCCTCTATACGGTGAGCAGTTCTTC.

The rearrangement uses TRBV6-2 or TRBV6-3 and TRBJ2-1, with TRBD1 identical over 10 bases. Trimming removed 6 bases from V and 14 bases from J; junction bases left unmatched: 7. From germline, CDR1 is MNHEY and CDR2 SVGEGT. The CDR3 covers 12 residues. The chain's CDR3 is CASRPGGTGEFF. As DNA, the CDR3 is TGTGCCAGCAGGCCCGGTGGGACAGGGGAGTTCTTC.

This clonotype was seen a handful of times. This chain joins TRBV5-1 and TRBJ2-7; no clear D. The CDR3 is 15 residues long. The V and J ends lost 1 base and 0 bases respectively, with 11 bases between them. Looked up from germline, CDR1 is SGHRS and CDR2 is YFSETQ. CDR3 sequence (DNA): TGCGCCAGCAGCTTGAATCGGGTGAGCTCCTACGAGCAGTACTTC. It translates to CASSLNRVSSYEQYF.

This clonotype was seen ten or more times. V usage is TRBV5-1 and J usage is TRBJ2-1; 7 nucleotides line up with TRBD1. Germline V CDR1 and CDR2: SGHRS, YFSETQ. The CDR3 extends over 15 amino acids. The V and J ends lost 0 bases and 3 bases, in that order; junction bases with no gene match: 3. The CDR3 region is CASSLASGGYNEQFF. CDR3 DNA sequence: TGCGCCAGCAGCTTGGCGTCAGGGGGCTACAATGAGCAGTTCTTC. The full variable domain, completed using reference TRBV5-1 and TRBJ2-1, is KAGVTQTPRYLIKTRGQQVTLSCSPISGHRSVSWYQQTPGQGLQFLFEYFSETQRNKGNFPGRFSGRQFSNSRSEMNVSTLELGDSALYLCASSLASGGYNEQFFGPGTRLTVL.

This clonotype showed up many times. The J gene is TRBJ1-1, the V gene TRBV6-1; tentatively, D is TRBD1 (6 bases). Trimming cost V 3 bases and J 4 bases, with 9 bases left between them. Germline V gives CDR1 MNHNS, CDR2 SASEGT. This CDR3 is built from 13 residues. The CDR3 nucleotides are TGTGCCAGCAGTGACAGGGGTGGCACTGAAGCTTTCTTT. Translation gives CASSDRGGTEAFF.

This clonotype was detected many times. The rearrangement links TRBV6-1 to TRBJ1-3; TRBD1 might be the D (6 bases). Germline CDR1 MNHNS, CDR2 SASEGT. Trimming pared 3 bases from V and 4 bases from J, leaving 10 bases between. This CDR3 spans 14 amino acids. The DNA for the CDR3 is TGTGCCAGCAGTGACTGGGACACAGGAAACACCATATATTTT. Amino acids: CASSDWDTGNTIYF.

The J gene is TRBJ1-1, the V gene TRBV4-1, with a weak D call TRBD1 (6 bases). Germline CDR1 reads MGHRA; CDR2 reads YSYEKL. Trimming shortened V by 0 bases and J by 3 bases, and 32 bases separated the two germline ends. The CDR3 contains 22 residues. CDR3 loop: CASSQDRLFGGVGGAFDTEAFF. The CDR3 nucleotides are TGCGCCAGCAGCCAAGATAGGTTATTTGGGGGCGTTGGGGGTGCGTTTGACACTGAAGCTTTCTTT.

At least ten counts were recorded for this clonotype. This rearrangement joins TRBV28 to TRBJ2-5, with 9 bases matching TRBD1. V shed 5 bases, J shed 0 bases, and the junction held 7 bases outside the gene matches. Per the germline V gene, CDR1 is MDHEN and CDR2 is SYDVKM. The CDR3 length is 16 residues. The chain's CDR3 is CASSLRQGGYQETQYF. In DNA, the CDR3 is TGTGCCAGCAGTCTCCGACAGGGGGGGTACCAAGAGACCCAGTACTTC.

This clonotype was counted a few times. V usage is TRBV29-1 and J usage is TRBJ2-3; TRBD2 matches at 9 bases. The CDR3 totals 14 residues. Germline values: CDR1 SQVTM, CDR2 ANQGSEA. V was clipped by 4 bases and J by 1 base; unmatched bases: 3. The CDR3 sequence: CSVVERGGTDTQYF. The CDR3 region has the DNA TGCAGCGTTGTAGAGCGGGGGGGCACAGATACGCAGTATTTT.

In its sample, this clonotype was seen a few times. The chain is built from TRBV6-1 and TRBJ2-7; 7 positions match TRBD2. The CDR3 covers 18 residues. Trimming at V came to 6 bases and at J to 0 bases, leaving 17 bases not matched to a gene. Germline CDR1 reads MNHNS; CDR2 reads SASEGT. For the CDR3, the DNA is TGTGCCAGCAGCGTACGGAGGGCTAGCGGTTGGGGCTCCTACGAGCAGTACTTC. Its translation: CASSVRRASGWGSYEQYF.